This T cell receptor (beta chain) was documented in a study of blood T cells in healthy people across ages. The use of a sample-barcoded 5' primer and a J-beta primer mix characterized a second PCR of 7 to 11 cycles. TCRdb ran MiXCR on the 5' RACE reads and lists one entry per CDR3 protein. The table includes about a million distinct CDR3 sequences, about 53% detected once. The CDR3 is 17 amino acids. The germline CDR1 and CDR2 sequences are MDHEN and SYDVKM. Trimming cost V 7 bases and J 11 bases; bases outside gene matches: 24. The V gene is TRBV28, the J gene TRBJ2-5; 8 bases match TRBD2. Sequenced material: blood. This receptor was identified in a woman in her fifties or sixties in good health. DNA for the CDR3: TGTGCCAGCACCCTCCATCTTGGAGCGGGAGCAGATAATGAGCAGTACTTC. Amino acids: CASTLHLGAGADNEQYF.